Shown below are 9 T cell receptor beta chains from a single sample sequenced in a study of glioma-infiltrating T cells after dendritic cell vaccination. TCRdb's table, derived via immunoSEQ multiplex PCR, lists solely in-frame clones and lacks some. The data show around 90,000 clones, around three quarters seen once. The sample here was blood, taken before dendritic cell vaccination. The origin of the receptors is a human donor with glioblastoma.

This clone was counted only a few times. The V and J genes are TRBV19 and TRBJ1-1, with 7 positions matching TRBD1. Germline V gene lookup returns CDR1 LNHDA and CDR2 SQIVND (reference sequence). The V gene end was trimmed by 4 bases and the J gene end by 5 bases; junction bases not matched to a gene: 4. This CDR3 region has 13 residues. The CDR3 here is CASSNRGGTEAFF. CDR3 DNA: TGTGCCAGTAGTAACAGGGGTGGAACTGAAGCTTTCTTT.

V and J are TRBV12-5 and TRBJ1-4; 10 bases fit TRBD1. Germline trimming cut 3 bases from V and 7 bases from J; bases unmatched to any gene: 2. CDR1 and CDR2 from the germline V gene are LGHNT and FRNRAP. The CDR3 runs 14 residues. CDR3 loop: CASGFGQGGEKLFF. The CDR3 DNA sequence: TGTGCTAGTGGTTTCGGACAGGGGGGTGAAAAACTGTTTTTT.

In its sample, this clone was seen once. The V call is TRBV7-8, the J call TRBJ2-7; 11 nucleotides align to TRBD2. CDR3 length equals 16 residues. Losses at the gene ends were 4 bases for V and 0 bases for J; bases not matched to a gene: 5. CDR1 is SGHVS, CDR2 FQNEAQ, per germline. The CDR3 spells CASSSRLAGSSYEQYF. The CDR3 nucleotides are TGTGCCAGCAGCTCAAGACTAGCGGGGAGCTCCTACGAGCAGTACTTC.

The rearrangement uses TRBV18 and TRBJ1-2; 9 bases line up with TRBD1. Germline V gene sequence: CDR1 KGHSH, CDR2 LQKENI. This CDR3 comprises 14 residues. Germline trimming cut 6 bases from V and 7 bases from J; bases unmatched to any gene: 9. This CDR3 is CASSTGQGSIGYTF. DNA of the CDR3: TGTGCCAGCTCCACGGGACAGGGAAGTATTGGCTACACCTTC.

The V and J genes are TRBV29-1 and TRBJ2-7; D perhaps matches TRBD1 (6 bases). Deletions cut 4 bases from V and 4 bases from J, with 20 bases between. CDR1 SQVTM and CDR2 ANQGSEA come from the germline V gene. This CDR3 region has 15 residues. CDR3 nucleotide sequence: TGCAGCGTTGGAGCCAGGGGAGTTTTCCTTTACGAGCAGTACTTC. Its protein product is CSVGARGVFLYEQYF.

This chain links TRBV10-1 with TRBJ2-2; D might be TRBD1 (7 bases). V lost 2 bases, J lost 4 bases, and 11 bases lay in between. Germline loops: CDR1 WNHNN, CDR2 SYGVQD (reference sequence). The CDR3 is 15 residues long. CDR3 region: CASSERQGGTGELFF. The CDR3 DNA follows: TGCGCCAGCAGTGAGCGGCAGGGGGGCACCGGGGAGCTGTTTTTT.

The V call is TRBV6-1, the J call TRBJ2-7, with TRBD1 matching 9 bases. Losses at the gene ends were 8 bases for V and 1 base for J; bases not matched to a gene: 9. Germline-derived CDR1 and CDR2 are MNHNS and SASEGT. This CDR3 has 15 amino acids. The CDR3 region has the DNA TGTGCCAGCCCGCAGGGACAGGGAGAATCCTACGAGCAGTACTTC. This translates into CASPQGQGESYEQYF.

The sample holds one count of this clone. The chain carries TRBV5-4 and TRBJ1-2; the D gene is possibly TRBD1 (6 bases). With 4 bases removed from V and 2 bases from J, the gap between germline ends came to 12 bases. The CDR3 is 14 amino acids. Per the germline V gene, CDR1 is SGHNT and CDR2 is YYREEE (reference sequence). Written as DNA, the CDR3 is TGTGCCAGCAGCCGAGGAACAGGGAACTATGGCTACACCTTC. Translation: CASSRGTGNYGYTF.

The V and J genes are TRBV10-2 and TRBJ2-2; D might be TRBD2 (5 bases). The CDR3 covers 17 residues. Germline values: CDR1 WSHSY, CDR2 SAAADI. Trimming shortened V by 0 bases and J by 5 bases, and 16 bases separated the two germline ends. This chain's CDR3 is CASSESPASSWTGELFF. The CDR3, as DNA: TGCGCCAGCAGTGAGTCACCGGCTAGCAGTTGGACCGGGGAGCTGTTTTTT.